This passage covers 10 T cell receptor beta chains from one sample sequenced in a study of long-term antiretroviral therapy in people with HIV. With survey level as its setting, the immunoSEQ assay was v3.0. Profiling relied on immunoSEQ multiplex PCR, and the TCRdb table lists in-frame clones only, not all of them. Among 16,000 or so clones, over 65% were seen once, and the ten largest hold 20% to 25%. The sample here was unsorted PBMCs, taken 2.1 years after starting antiretroviral therapy. The receptor set was obtained from a man aged 35 to 55 with HIV.

This rearrangement joins TRBV5-1 to TRBJ2-7; D is perhaps TRBD1 or TRBD2 (5 bases each). Germline CDR1 SGHRS, CDR2 YFSETQ. V was shortened by 0 bases and J by 0 bases, with 13 bases between the two germline ends. The CDR3 contains 16 residues. The CDR3 region has the DNA TGCGCCAGCAGCTTGGTGGGGACCGCGATCTCCTACGAGCAGTACTTC. Translated: CASSLVGTAISYEQYF.

The genes are TRBV18 and TRBJ2-7; perhaps TRBD1 as D (6 bases). The V gene's germline CDR1 is KGHSH and CDR2 LQKENI. This CDR3 spans 14 amino acids. V lost 1 base to trimming and J lost 3 bases, with 10 bases between them. The CDR3 region is CASSPRDMGYEQYF. CDR3 bases: TGTGCCAGCTCACCACGGGACATGGGCTACGAGCAGTACTTC.

This clone was detected only once. The rearrangement uses TRBV5-1 and TRBJ2-1, with 8 bases fitting TRBD2. Trimming took 2 bases from V and 7 from J; bases not matched to a gene: 5. The CDR3 totals 14 residues. Per the germline V gene, CDR1 is SGHRS and CDR2 is YFSETQ. The CDR3 protein is CASSFGLAGNEQFF. The CDR3 DNA reads TGCGCCAGCAGCTTTGGACTAGCAGGAAATGAGCAGTTCTTC.

The chain joins TRBV7-9 to TRBJ2-7, with a tentative D call TRBD1 (5 bases). This CDR3 region has 13 residues. V lost 5 bases to trimming and J lost 3 bases, with 11 bases between them. CDR1 is SEHNR, CDR2 FQNEAQ, per germline (reference sequence). CDR3 nucleotide sequence: TGTGCCAGCAGCCCGACAGTGGGCTACGAGCAGTACTTC. Translation gives CASSPTVGYEQYF.

The chain links TRBV19 to TRBJ2-2, with 10 bases fitting TRBD2. CDR3 length: 18 amino acids. Losses at the gene ends were 4 bases for V and 0 bases for J; bases not matched to a gene: 8. Germline assignment: CDR1 LNHDA and CDR2 SQIVND (reference sequence). Written as DNA, the CDR3 is TGTGCCAGTAGTAAGCGGGGGGGCTTCGACGCGAACACCGGGGAGCTGTTTTTT. It codes for CASSKRGGFDANTGELFF.

This clone came up once. CDR3 DNA: TGTGCCAGCATCGAGGGACTAGCGGGGGGTTCAGATACGCAGTATTTT. This sequence encodes CASIEGLAGGSDTQYF. The chain combines TRBV2 with TRBJ2-3, with 15 bases lining up with TRBD2. CDR1 is SNHLY and CDR2 is FYNNEI in the germline V gene. Trimming removed 7 bases from V and 4 bases from J; junction bases left unmatched: 6. The CDR3 has 16 residues.

This clone was recorded a few times. The chain has TRBV11-2 and TRBJ1-2; D remains unclear. Germline values: CDR1 SGHAT, CDR2 FQNNGV. The CDR3 length is 14 residues. V lost 1 base to trimming and J lost 6 bases, with 12 bases between them. The CDR3 nucleotides are TGTGCCAGCAGCTTAGGTTACGGGCCCAATGGCTACACCTTC. Encoded protein: CASSLGYGPNGYTF. Looking up the rest from reference TRBV11-2 and TRBJ1-2 gives the full variable domain: EAGVAQSPRYKIIEKRQSVAFWCNPISGHATLYWYQQILGQGPKLLIQFQNNGVVDDSQLPKDRFSAERLKGVDSTLKIQPAKLEDSAVYLCASSLGYGPNGYTFGSGTRLTVV.

The chain is built from TRBV9 and TRBJ2-1, with TRBD2 identical over 9 bases. This CDR3 has 15 residues. Trimming cost V 0 bases and J 8 bases; bases outside gene matches: 6. Germline-derived CDR1 and CDR2 are SGDLS and YYNGEE. Here the CDR3 DNA reads TGTGCCAGCAGCGTAGAAGCTAGCGGGGACGATGAGCAGTTCTTC. This encodes CASSVEASGDDEQFF.

To note about this clone: A read error may account for a junction end that differs from germline. This sequence joins TRBV5-1 and TRBJ2-2; possibly TRBD1 for D (6 bases). The CDR3 is 16 amino acids. Germline-derived CDR1 and CDR2 are SGHRS and YFSETQ. The DNA of the CDR3 is TGCGCCAGCAGGTTGGGGACACCGGCGAACACCGGGGAGCTGTTTTTT. Encoded protein: CASRLGTPANTGELFF.

A few counts support this clone. The gene calls are TRBV7-7 and TRBJ2-3, with D possibly matching TRBD1 (5 bases). The CDR3 totals 15 residues. CDR1 and CDR2 (germline): SSHAT, FNYEAQ (reference sequence). The V end was cut by 1 base, the J end by 7 bases, with 15 bases between. CDR3 protein: CASSLGAGQGYTQYF. CDR3 DNA: TGTGCCAGCAGCTTAGGGGCAGGGCAGGGATATACGCAGTATTTT.